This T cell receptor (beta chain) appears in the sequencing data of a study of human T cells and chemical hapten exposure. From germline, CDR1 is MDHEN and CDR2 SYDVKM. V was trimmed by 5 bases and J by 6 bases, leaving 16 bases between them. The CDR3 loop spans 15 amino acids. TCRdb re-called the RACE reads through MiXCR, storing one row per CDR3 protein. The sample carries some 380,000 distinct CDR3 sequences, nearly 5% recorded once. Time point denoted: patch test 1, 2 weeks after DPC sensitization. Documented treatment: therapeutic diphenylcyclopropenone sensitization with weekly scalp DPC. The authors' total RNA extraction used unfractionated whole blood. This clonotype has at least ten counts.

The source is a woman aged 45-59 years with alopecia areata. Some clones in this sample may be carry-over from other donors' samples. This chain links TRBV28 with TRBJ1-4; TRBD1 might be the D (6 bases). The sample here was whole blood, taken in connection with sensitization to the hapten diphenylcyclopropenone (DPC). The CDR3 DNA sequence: TGTGCCAGCAGTAGAGGGGGGGTCGAGGATGAAAAACTGTTTTTT. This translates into CASSRGGVEDEKLFF.